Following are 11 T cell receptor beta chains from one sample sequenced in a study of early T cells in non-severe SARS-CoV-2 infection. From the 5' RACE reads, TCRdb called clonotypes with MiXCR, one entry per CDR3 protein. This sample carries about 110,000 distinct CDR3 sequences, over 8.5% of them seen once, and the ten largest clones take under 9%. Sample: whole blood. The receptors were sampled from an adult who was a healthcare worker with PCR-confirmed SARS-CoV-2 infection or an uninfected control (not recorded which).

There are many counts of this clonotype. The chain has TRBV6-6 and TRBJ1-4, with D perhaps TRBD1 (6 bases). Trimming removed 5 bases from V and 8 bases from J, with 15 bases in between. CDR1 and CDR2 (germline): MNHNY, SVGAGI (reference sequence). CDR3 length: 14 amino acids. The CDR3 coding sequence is TGTGCCAGCAGTAACGGGACATGGACGGAAAAACTGTTTTTT. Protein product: CASSNGTWTEKLFF.

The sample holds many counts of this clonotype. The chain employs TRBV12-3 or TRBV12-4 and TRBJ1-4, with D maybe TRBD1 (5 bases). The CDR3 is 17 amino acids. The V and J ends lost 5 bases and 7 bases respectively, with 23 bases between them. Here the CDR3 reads CASSGARFTGTSEKLFF. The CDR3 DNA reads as TGTGCCAGCAGTGGAGCACGCTTCACCGGGACGTCTGAAAAACTGTTTTTT.

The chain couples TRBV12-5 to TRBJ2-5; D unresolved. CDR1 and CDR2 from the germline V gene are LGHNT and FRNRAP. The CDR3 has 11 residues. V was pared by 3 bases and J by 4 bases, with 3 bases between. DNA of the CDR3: TGTGCTAGTGGTTTCGGAGAGACCCAGTACTTC. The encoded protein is CASGFGETQYF.

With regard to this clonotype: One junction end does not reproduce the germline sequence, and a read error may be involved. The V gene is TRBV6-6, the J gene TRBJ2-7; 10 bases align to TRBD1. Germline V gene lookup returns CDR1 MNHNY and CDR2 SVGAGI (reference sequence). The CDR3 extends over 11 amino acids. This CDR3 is CASSYGQGVNF. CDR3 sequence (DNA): TGTGCCAGCAGTTATGGACAGGGGGTGAACTTC.

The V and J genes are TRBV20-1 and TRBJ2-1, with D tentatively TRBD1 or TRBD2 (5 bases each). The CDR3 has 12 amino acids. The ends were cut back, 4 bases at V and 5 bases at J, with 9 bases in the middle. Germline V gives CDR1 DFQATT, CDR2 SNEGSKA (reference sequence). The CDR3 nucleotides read TGCAGTGCTACGGGACGAGACAATGAGCAGTTCTTC. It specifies CSATGRDNEQFF.

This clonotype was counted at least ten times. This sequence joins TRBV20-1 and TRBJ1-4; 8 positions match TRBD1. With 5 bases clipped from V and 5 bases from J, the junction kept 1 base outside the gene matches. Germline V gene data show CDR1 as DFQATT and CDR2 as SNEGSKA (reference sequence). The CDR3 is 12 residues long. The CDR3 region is CSAGTGNEKLFF. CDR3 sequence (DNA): TGCAGTGCTGGGACAGGCAATGAAAAACTGTTTTTT.

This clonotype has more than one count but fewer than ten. CDR3 loop: CASQTHPGEQFF. CDR3 in DNA: TGTGCCTCGCAGACTCACCCAGGGGAGCAGTTCTTC. The rearrangement uses TRBV27 and TRBJ2-1; TRBD1 might be the D (5 bases). The CDR3 contains 12 residues. Germline-derived CDR1 and CDR2 are MNHEY and SMNVEV (reference sequence). V was pared by 11 bases and J by 10 bases, with 18 bases between.

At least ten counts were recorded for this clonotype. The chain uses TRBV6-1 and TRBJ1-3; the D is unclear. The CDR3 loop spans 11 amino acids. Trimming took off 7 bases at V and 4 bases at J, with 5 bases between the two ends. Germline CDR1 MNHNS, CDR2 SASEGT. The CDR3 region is CASIGGNTIYF. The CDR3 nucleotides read TGTGCCAGCATCGGAGGAAACACCATATATTTT.

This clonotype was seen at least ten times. The CDR3 reads CASKAGDYNEQFF. CDR3 in DNA: TGTGCCAGCAAGGCGGGGGATTACAATGAGCAGTTCTTC. The V and J genes are TRBV2 and TRBJ2-1; 7 bases line up with TRBD2. This CDR3 region has 13 residues. Trimming took 7 bases from V and 4 from J; bases not matched to a gene: 4. CDR1 SNHLY and CDR2 FYNNEI come from the germline V gene.

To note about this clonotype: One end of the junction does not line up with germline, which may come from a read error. The CDR3 region is CASSLGASGRRGDTQYF. In DNA, the CDR3 is TGTGCCAGCAGTTTGGGGGCTAGCGGGAGGCGTGGAGATACGCAGTATTTT. The chain has TRBV5-6 and TRBJ2-3; the match to TRBD2 covers 11 bases. The CDR3 has 17 residues. Germline-derived CDR1 and CDR2 are SGHDT and YYEEEE.

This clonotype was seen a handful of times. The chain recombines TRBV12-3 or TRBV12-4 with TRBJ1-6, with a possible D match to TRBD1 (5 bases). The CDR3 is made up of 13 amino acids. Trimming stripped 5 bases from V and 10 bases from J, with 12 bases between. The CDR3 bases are TGTGCCAGCAGTGATCAGGGCGGATCACCCCTCCACTTT. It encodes CASSDQGGSPLHF.